This T cell receptor beta chain was found in a study of response to subunit inactivated influenza vaccine. Overall study findings and caveats: Each seasonal influenza vaccination recruits few new T cells, the authors suggested.

V lost 7 bases to trimming and J lost 1 base, with 12 bases between them. The CDR3 sequence is 14 residues long. This clonotype was counted at least ten times. Its antigen remains unidentified. TCRdb re-analysed the RT-PCR reads in MiXCR, keeping a single row per CDR3 protein. Of about half a million distinct CDR3 sequences detected, around 8% appear once; the ten largest clones hold roughly 13%. This sample comprised PBMCs from blood, obtained less than 30 months after vaccination. The chain couples TRBV12-3 or TRBV12-4 to TRBJ2-3; the D is unclear. This receptor was obtained from a man between 50 and 75 years old who received an inactivated influenza vaccine. CDR3 nucleotide sequence: TGTGCCAGCACTTGGGGAATTGGCACAGATACGCAGTATTTT. Residues: CASTWGIGTDTQYF.